The rows below give T cell receptor beta chains drawn from one sample of a study of T cell responses to AZD1222 COVID-19 vaccine. Assay used: immunoSEQ multiplex PCR; TCRdb lists only in-frame clones, some missing. Of some 180,000 clones in the sample, over 85% were seen once. The source material was peripheral blood, sampled 28 days after the second dose of the MenACWY control vaccine. These receptors were taken from an adult who received the MenACWY meningococcal vaccine as a control. CDR3s include the opening cysteine and the closing phenylalanine or tryptophan. Fields, in order: V gene, J gene, D gene, clone size, CDR3 protein, CDR3 DNA. The D gene is left open where the match is weak. Size values are once, few and many counts, or a class for expanded clones, and some rows have none.

TRBV30	TRBJ2-1	TRBD1	.	CAWSARQGGEQFF	TGTGCCTGGAGTGCAAGACAGGGCGGTGAGCAGTTCTTC
TRBV19	TRBJ1-2	TRBD1	.	CASSTRGDRAFTGYTF	TGTGCCAGTAGTACTAGAGGGGACAGGGCCTTTACCGGCTACACCTTC
TRBV4-1	TRBJ1-5	.	.	CASSQDPRPRPQHF	TGCGCCAGCAGCCAAGATCCGAGGCCCCGACCCCAGCATTTT
TRBV28	TRBJ1-1	.	.	CASSFLGASLSMNTEAFF	TGTGCCAGCAGTTTCCTGGGGGCCAGTCTATCAATGAACACTGAAGCTTTCTTT
TRBV5-1	TRBJ1-6	TRBD1	.	CASSKGTANSPLHF	TGCGCCAGCAGCAAAGGGACAGCGAATTCACCCCTCCACTTT
TRBV7-9	TRBJ1-2	.	.	CASSLVTRGGGYTF	TGTGCCAGCAGCTTAGTAACCAGAGGTGGTGGCTACACCTTC
TRBV7-2	TRBJ1-1	TRBD1	few	CASSFGDRRNTEAFF	TGTGCCAGCAGCTTTGGGGACAGGAGGAACACTGAAGCTTTCTTT
TRBV6-2/TRBV6-3	TRBJ2-2	TRBD2	.	CASSPGLAGTGELFF	TGTGCCAGCAGCCCCGGACTAGCGGGGACCGGGGAGCTGTTTTTT
TRBV7-8	TRBJ2-5	.	.	CASSLVGTLGETQYF	TGTGCCAGCAGCTTAGTCGGGACCTTAGGGGAGACCCAGTACTTC
TRBV3-1/TRBV3-2	TRBJ2-3	.	.	CASSPLPLSGRTDTQYF	TGTGCCAGCAGCCCTTTACCTTTATCGGGCCGCACAGATACGCAGTATTTT
TRBV5-8	TRBJ1-4	TRBD1	.	CASSDWTGVDEKLFF	TGTGCCAGCAGCGATTGGACAGGGGTGGATGAAAAACTGTTTTTT
TRBV12-3/TRBV12-4	TRBJ1-1	.	.	CASSNPRTEAFF	TGTGCCAGCAGTAACCCACGCACTGAAGCTTTCTTT
TRBV3-1/TRBV3-2	TRBJ2-5	.	.	CASSPSEETQYF	TGTGCCAGCAGCCCGAGTGAAGAGACCCAGTACTTC
TRBV5-1	TRBJ1-2	.	.	CASSLDYGYTF	TGCGCCAGCAGCTTGGACTATGGCTACACCTTC
TRBV7-2	TRBJ1-6	.	.	CASSLVPASSYNSPLHF	TGTGCCAGCAGCTTAGTTCCAGCGAGCTCCTATAATTCACCCCTCCACTTT
TRBV5-4	TRBJ1-2	.	.	CAGKRGNYGYTF	TGTGCCGGGAAAAGAGGGAACTATGGCTACACCTTC
TRBV6-5	TRBJ1-4	TRBD1	once	CASTSAGQINEKLFF	TGTGCCAGCACTTCCGCGGGACAGATTAATGAAAAACTGTTTTTT
TRBV11-2	TRBJ1-6	.	.	CASSLEGLSSYNSPLHF	TGTGCCAGCAGCTTAGAAGGACTTAGCTCCTATAATTCACCCCTCCACTTT
TRBV30	TRBJ2-2	.	.	CAWSVQGTGELFF	TGTGCCTGGAGTGTTCAGGGGACCGGGGAGCTGTTTTTT
TRBV5-1	TRBJ2-1	TRBD1	.	CASSPGQVGNEQFF	TGCGCCAGCAGCCCGGGACAGGTGGGCAATGAGCAGTTCTTC
TRBV5-8	TRBJ1-2	.	.	CASNLGFSDGYTF	TGTGCCAGCAATTTGGGCTTTTCGGATGGCTACACCTTC
TRBV5-4	TRBJ1-1	.	.	CASSLQGPGGTEAFF	TGTGCCAGCAGCTTGCAGGGCCCAGGTGGTACTGAAGCTTTCTTT
TRBV28	TRBJ1-4	.	.	CASGTGSEKLFF	TGTGCCAGCGGTACAGGGAGTGAAAAACTGTTTTTT
TRBV7-3	TRBJ2-3	.	.	CASSFRRTDTQYF	TGTGCCAGCAGCTTTCGGCGCACAGATACGCAGTATTTT
TRBV29-1	TRBJ1-2	.	.	CSVEPDRGYGYTF	TGCAGCGTTGAACCGGACAGAGGGTATGGCTACACCTTC
TRBV3-1/TRBV3-2	TRBJ1-1	.	.	CASSNPGQNTEAFF	TGTGCCAGCAGCAACCCCGGCCAGAACACTGAAGCTTTCTTT
TRBV19	TRBJ1-2	TRBD1	.	CASSPTARDRVVGYTF	TGTGCCAGTAGTCCCACAGCCCGGGACAGGGTGGTTGGCTACACCTTC
TRBV6-2/TRBV6-3	TRBJ1-4	.	.	CASSDGATNEKLFF	TGTGCCAGCAGCGACGGAGCAACTAATGAAAAACTGTTTTTT
TRBV2	TRBJ2-2	TRBD1	.	CASKGQGNTGELFF	TGTGCCAGCAAAGGACAGGGTAACACCGGGGAGCTGTTTTTT
TRBV5-1	TRBJ2-5	.	.	CASSGGRSKETQYF	TGCGCCAGCAGTGGGGGGAGGAGCAAAGAGACCCAGTACTTC
TRBV5-1	TRBJ1-1	.	.	CASSFDGTYGRAFF	TGCGCCAGCAGCTTTGACGGGACCTACGGTAGAGCTTTCTTT
TRBV9	TRBJ2-7	TRBD1	few	CASSVAPGQGGEQYF	TGTGCCAGCAGCGTAGCTCCGGGACAGGGAGGCGAGCAGTACTTC
TRBV6-5	TRBJ2-3	.	.	CASSYEGGVRTDTQYF	TGTGCCAGCAGTTACGAAGGGGGAGTCAGGACAGATACGCAGTATTTT
TRBV13	TRBJ2-1	.	.	CASSREGSGKSSYNEQFF	TGTGCCAGCAGCAGAGAGGGTAGCGGTAAGAGCTCCTACAATGAGCAGTTCTTC
TRBV6-4	TRBJ1-2	TRBD1	.	CASSKYKGQGAAKGGYTF	TGTGCCAGCAGTAAATATAAGGGACAGGGGGCAGCCAAGGGTGGCTACACCTTC
TRBV11-1	TRBJ2-3	TRBD2	.	CASSLSPGGMTDTQYF	TGTGCCAGCAGCTTATCACCGGGGGGGATGACAGATACGCAGTATTTT
TRBV6-5	TRBJ2-7	.	.	CASSNFRWGDEQYF	TGTGCCAGCAGTAACTTCCGATGGGGGGACGAGCAGTACTTC
TRBV5-1	TRBJ2-6	.	once	CASGSTRSGANVLTF	TGCGCCAGCGGATCAACTCGATCTGGGGCCAACGTCCTGACTTTC
TRBV27	TRBJ2-1	.	.	CASSGAFGYNEQFF	TGTGCCAGCAGTGGGGCATTCGGATACAATGAGCAGTTCTTC
TRBV6-5	TRBJ1-1	.	.	CASMTGDLNTEAFF	TGTGCCAGCATGACTGGGGACTTAAACACTGAAGCTTTCTTT
TRBV19	TRBJ2-7	.	.	CASSIDPQGSEEQYF	TGTGCCAGTAGTATAGATCCTCAGGGGTCGGAGGAGCAGTACTTC
TRBV29-1	TRBJ1-1	.	.	CSADRTDTAEAFF	TGCAGCGCCGACAGGACGGATACAGCTGAAGCTTTCTTT
TRBV5-1	TRBJ1-4	TRBD1	.	CASSATGEEKLFF	TGCGCCAGCAGCGCCACAGGGGAGGAAAAACTGTTTTTT
TRBV6-2/TRBV6-3	TRBJ2-7	TRBD2	.	CASSYSMVAGVYEQYF	TGTGCCAGCAGTTACTCGATGGTAGCGGGGGTCTACGAGCAGTACTTC
TRBV7-8	TRBJ1-2	.	.	CASSLLNNGYTF	TGTGCCAGCAGCTTATTAAATAACGGCTACACCTTC
TRBV11-2	TRBJ2-7	TRBD1	.	CASSLMGLGQAYEQYF	TGTGCCAGCAGCTTAATGGGGCTTGGACAGGCCTACGAGCAGTACTTC
TRBV28	TRBJ2-7	.	.	CASSPLGGPWYF	TGTGCCAGCAGCCCCTTAGGGGGGCCTTGGTACTTC
TRBV11-2	TRBJ1-3	.	.	CASSLDVAGNTIYF	TGTGCCAGCAGCTTAGATGTGGCTGGAAACACCATATATTTT
TRBV9	TRBJ1-1	.	.	CASSEQGRMNTEAFF	TGTGCCAGCAGCGAACAGGGTCGAATGAACACTGAAGCTTTCTTT
TRBV18	TRBJ1-1	.	.	CASSPRAGNTEAFF	TGTGCCAGCTCCCCCAGGGCTGGGAACACTGAAGCTTTCTTT